The rows below give T cell receptor beta chains drawn from one sample of a study of blood T cell repertoires in COVID-19. Repertoires were generated with immunoSEQ multiplex PCR, while TCRdb's copy carries only in-frame clones and drops some. Of about 210,000 clones in the sample, about 91% were seen once. Sequenced sample: peripheral blood. These receptors originate from a woman aged 40 to 50 with acute or convalescent COVID-19. The CDR3 runs from the conserved cysteine through the conserved F or W. D genes are given only for firm matches. Clone size is shown for a subset of rows, as once, few, many or a class of expanded clone.

j_gene	d_gene	abundance	v_gene	CDR3aa	CDR3nt
TRBJ2-1	NA	NA	TRBV11-2	CASSRVGSGPYNEQFF	TGTGCCAGCAGTAGGGTGGGTAGCGGCCCGTACAATGAGCAGTTCTTC
TRBJ2-3	TRBD2	NA	TRBV29-1	CSVVPGLAGPTDTQYF	TGCAGCGTTGTCCCGGGACTAGCGGGGCCCACAGATACGCAGTATTTT
TRBJ2-3	TRBD1	NA	TRBV11-2	CASSLIRGTDTQYF	TGTGCCAGCAGCTTAATCAGGGGGACAGATACGCAGTATTTT
TRBJ1-2	NA	NA	TRBV6-1	CASSGISPGHTNYGYTF	TGTGCCAGCAGTGGGATTAGCCCGGGACACACTAACTATGGCTACACCTTC
TRBJ1-6	NA	NA	TRBV7-2	CASSSLGVRNSPLHF	TGTGCCAGCAGCTCCCTAGGGGTACGGAATTCACCCCTCCACTTT
TRBJ2-5	NA	NA	TRBV24-1	CATSDRRAQGRETQYF	TGTGCCACCAGTGATCGCCGTGCTCAGGGGCGGGAGACCCAGTACTTC
TRBJ2-3	TRBD2	NA	TRBV11-3	CASSAGGDTQYF	TGTGCCAGCTCGGCGGGGGGAGATACGCAGTATTTT
TRBJ2-5	TRBD1	many	TRBV11-3	CASSTRTGGTQYF	TGTGCCAGCAGCACCCGGACAGGGGGGACCCAGTACTTC
TRBJ2-3	NA	NA	TRBV19	CASIDRYTDTQYF	TGTGCCAGTATCGACAGGTACACAGATACGCAGTATTTT
TRBJ1-1	NA	NA	TRBV7-8	CASSLSWQGEAFF	TGTGCCAGCAGCTTAAGCTGGCAGGGTGAAGCTTTCTTT
TRBJ2-5	NA	NA	TRBV9	CASSAVRGFQETQYF	TGTGCCAGCAGCGCGGTTAGGGGCTTCCAAGAGACCCAGTACTTC
TRBJ2-2	NA	NA	TRBV4-1	CASSQEAIQAGELFF	TGCGCCAGCAGCCAAGAGGCTATTCAGGCCGGGGAGCTGTTTTTT
TRBJ1-3	NA	once	TRBV7-9	CASNSGGSGNTIYF	TGTGCCAGCAACTCCGGAGGGTCTGGAAACACCATATATTTT
TRBJ1-5	NA	NA	TRBV6-6	CASSPGRGDGQPQHF	TGTGCCAGCAGCCCCGGGAGGGGAGATGGTCAGCCCCAGCATTTT
TRBJ2-2	NA	NA	TRBV29-1	CSVGGTRNTGELFF	TGCAGCGTTGGAGGGACAAGGAACACCGGGGAGCTGTTTTTT
TRBJ2-1	TRBD1	NA	TRBV9	CASSVLWTGVNEQFF	TGTGCCAGCAGCGTACTTTGGACAGGGGTCAATGAGCAGTTCTTC
TRBJ2-2	TRBD1	NA	TRBV9	CASSKDRPNTGELFF	TGTGCCAGCAGCAAGGACAGGCCGAACACCGGGGAGCTGTTTTTT
TRBJ2-3	TRBD2	NA	TRBV6-5	CASSRLGDYTDTQYF	TGTGCCAGCAGTCGACTCGGGGACTACACAGATACGCAGTATTTT
TRBJ2-3	TRBD1	NA	TRBV24-1	CATKDRTEITDTQYF	TGTGCCACCAAGGACAGGACAGAAATCACAGATACGCAGTATTTT
TRBJ2-3	TRBD2	NA	TRBV5-1	CASSRRTSGADTQYF	TGCGCCAGCAGCCGAAGGACTAGCGGGGCAGATACGCAGTATTTT
TRBJ2-1	TRBD1	NA	TRBV5-6	CASSRLGQGTYNEQFF	TGTGCCAGCAGCCGGCTGGGACAGGGTACCTACAATGAGCAGTTCTTC
TRBJ1-2	TRBD1	NA	TRBV2	CASSEEWQGQGINYGYTF	TGTGCCAGCAGCGAGGAATGGCAAGGACAGGGGATAAACTATGGCTACACCTTC
TRBJ2-2	TRBD1	NA	TRBV7-6	CASSTLTGGDTGELFF	TGTGCCAGCAGCACGCTGACAGGGGGGGACACCGGGGAGCTGTTTTTT
TRBJ2-1	NA	NA	TRBV27	CASSFSRGPSYNEQFF	TGTGCCAGCAGTTTCTCGCGGGGGCCCTCCTACAATGAGCAGTTCTTC
TRBJ2-2	NA	NA	TRBV6-6	CASSYGGGELFF	TGTGCCAGCAGTTACGGAGGGGGGGAGCTGTTTTTT
TRBJ1-6	TRBD1	NA	TRBV2	CASAPGQGARMGNSPLHF	TGTGCCAGCGCTCCGGGACAGGGGGCGCGAATGGGCAATTCACCCCTCCACTTT
TRBJ2-1	TRBD2	once	TRBV5-6	CASSPGRLAGGIEQFF	TGTGCCAGCAGCCCCGGGCGGCTAGCGGGGGGGATTGAGCAGTTCTTC
TRBJ2-2	NA	NA	TRBV24-1	CATSRHRAGGELFF	TGTGCCACCAGTCGTCACAGGGCCGGCGGGGAGCTGTTTTTT
TRBJ1-1	NA	NA	TRBV9	CASSSSGGNTEAFF	TGTGCCAGCAGCTCGTCCGGGGGGAACACTGAAGCTTTCTTT
TRBJ1-1	NA	NA	TRBV9	CASSVEGNTEAFF	TGTGCCAGCAGCGTCGAGGGGAACACTGAAGCTTTCTTT
TRBJ1-2	NA	NA	TRBV6-5	CASSSESYGYTF	TGTGCCAGCAGTTCCGAGTCCTATGGCTACACCTTC
TRBJ1-1	NA	NA	TRBV12-3/TRBV12-4	CASSYGGNTEAFF	TGTGCCAGCAGTTACGGAGGGAACACTGAAGCTTTCTTT
TRBJ1-2	NA	NA	TRBV11-2	CASSLGPSDYGYTF	TGTGCCAGCAGCTTAGGTCCATCGGACTATGGCTACACCTTC
TRBJ1-2	NA	NA	TRBV19	CASNLQGFGGYTF	TGTGCCAGTAATCTGCAGGGTTTTGGTGGCTACACCTTC
TRBJ1-6	TRBD1	NA	TRBV5-6	CASTSGQGFSPLHF	TGTGCCAGCACCTCCGGACAGGGTTTCTCACCCCTCCACTTT
TRBJ2-4	TRBD1	NA	TRBV10-1	CASSEGTGPKNIQYF	TGCGCCAGCAGTGAAGGGACAGGTCCCAAAAACATTCAGTACTTC
TRBJ2-6	NA	once	TRBV27	CASSLAVAAVLTF	TGTGCCAGCAGTTTGGCTGTAGCTGCCGTCCTGACTTTC
TRBJ2-3	TRBD2	few	TRBV6-6	CASSLLGLAGGRDTQYF	TGTGCCAGCAGTCTACTAGGCCTAGCGGGGGGAAGAGATACGCAGTATTTT
TRBJ1-3	NA	NA	TRBV10-3	CAIGRGSSSGNTIYF	TGTGCCATCGGGAGGGGATCTTCCTCTGGAAACACCATATATTTT
TRBJ2-3	NA	NA	TRBV7-3	CASSLYVRDLVSDTQYF	TGTGCCAGCAGCTTGTACGTCCGGGACTTGGTTTCTGATACGCAGTATTTT
TRBJ2-5	NA	NA	TRBV12-5	CASGLVGGVKTQYF	TGTGCTAGTGGTTTGGTAGGGGGGGTAAAGACCCAGTACTTC
TRBJ2-1	TRBD2	NA	TRBV5-6	CASSLALAGEYNEQFF	TGTGCCAGCAGCTTGGCCCTAGCGGGGGAATACAATGAGCAGTTCTTC
TRBJ2-5	TRBD1	NA	TRBV7-3	CASSSGQGATQYF	TGTGCCAGCAGCTCAGGCCAGGGGGCGACCCAGTACTTC
TRBJ2-1	TRBD1	NA	TRBV7-3	CASSLTGQGGTSYNEQFF	TGTGCCAGCAGCTTAACGGGACAGGGAGGGACCTCCTACAATGAGCAGTTCTTC
TRBJ1-3	NA	NA	TRBV5-6	CASSLDNSGNTIYF	TGTGCCAGCAGCTTGGATAACTCTGGAAACACCATATATTTT
TRBJ1-2	TRBD1	NA	TRBV19	CASSPTGIYGYTF	TGTGCCAGTAGTCCGACAGGGATCTATGGCTACACCTTC
TRBJ2-3	NA	NA	TRBV9	CASSDWDLPTDTQYF	TGTGCCAGCAGCGACTGGGACTTACCCACAGATACGCAGTATTTT
TRBJ2-2	TRBD1	NA	TRBV7-3	CASSSTGGQGELFF	TGTGCCAGCAGCTCAACAGGGGGTCAAGGGGAGCTGTTTTTT
TRBJ1-2	TRBD1	NA	TRBV7-9	CASSPTGSVLGLDYGYTF	TGTGCCAGCAGCCCGACAGGGAGTGTTTTGGGTCTGGACTATGGCTACACCTTC